This T cell receptor (beta chain) stems from a study of T cells in Graves' hyperthyroidism and ophthalmopathy. Study results and limitations: Ophthalmopathy was distinguished from stable hyperthyroidism by 13 V-J signatures. For ophthalmopathy, model prediction preceded onset by a median 6.5 months. Blood also carried most thyroid clonotypes expanded above 0.001.

Patients having uncontrolled infection, another autoimmune disease, pregnancy or lactation were not included. Researchers amplified the TCR beta CDR3 regions from RNA transcripts. With the HTBI primer set, the TCR CDR3 went through a first round of RT-PCR. TCRdb recomputed calls from the multiplex PCR reads with MiXCR, one row per CDR3 protein. The repertoire holds hundreds of thousands of distinct CDR3 sequences, with over 40% as singletons. This clonotype was counted at least ten times. The antigen remains undetermined. With 5 bases removed from V and 6 bases from J, the gap between germline ends came to 11 bases. The CDR3 has 13 amino acids.

This receptor was identified in an adult man with Graves' disease, either hyperthyroidism or ophthalmopathy (not recorded which). The sequenced material came from peripheral blood or thyroid tissue (not recorded which). This chain links TRBV12-3 or TRBV12-4 with TRBJ1-5, with D possibly TRBD1 on 6 matching bases. Here the CDR3 reads CASSNRVVQPQHF. In nucleotides, the CDR3 is TGTGCCAGCAGTAACAGGGTCGTTCAGCCCCAGCATTTT.